This TCR beta chain was captured by sequencing in a study of metastatic and nonmetastatic thyroid tumors. Study in general: Repertoires were compared across blood and tumor or nodule tissue from malignant and benign thyroid patients. General study findings and limits: When malignant thyroid tumors were compared with benign nodules, TCR beta diversity was reportedly significantly higher in the malignant tumors. This held in both blood and tumor samples.

Many counts were recorded for this clone. The antigen is not known. Among the patients, none had received any treatment before thyroid surgery. In the authors' methods: Clinicopathological groups of papillary thyroid cancer showed CDR3 differences that were used to build a distant-metastasis classifier. Via MiXCR, TCRdb re-called the PCR reads. What appears here as the V and J calls and clone size reflects TCRdb's work, not the paper's. The sample carries some 20,000 clones, 20% to 25% recorded once. The TCR sequence derives from a male donor with papillary thyroid cancer or a benign thyroid nodule (not recorded which). Some clones in this sample may be carry-over from other donors' samples. The sample was blood.

CDR3 residues: CASSSPGLASVGELFF. The CDR3 nucleotides read TGTGCCAGCAGTTCTCCGGGACTAGCAAGCGTCGGGGAGCTGTTTTTT. This chain uses TRBV6-6 with TRBJ2-2; 9 bases line up with TRBD2. The CDR3 runs 16 residues. Germline CDR1 and CDR2: MNHNY and SVGAGI (reference sequence). Unmatched junction bases numbered 10, after V lost 4 bases and J lost 7 bases.